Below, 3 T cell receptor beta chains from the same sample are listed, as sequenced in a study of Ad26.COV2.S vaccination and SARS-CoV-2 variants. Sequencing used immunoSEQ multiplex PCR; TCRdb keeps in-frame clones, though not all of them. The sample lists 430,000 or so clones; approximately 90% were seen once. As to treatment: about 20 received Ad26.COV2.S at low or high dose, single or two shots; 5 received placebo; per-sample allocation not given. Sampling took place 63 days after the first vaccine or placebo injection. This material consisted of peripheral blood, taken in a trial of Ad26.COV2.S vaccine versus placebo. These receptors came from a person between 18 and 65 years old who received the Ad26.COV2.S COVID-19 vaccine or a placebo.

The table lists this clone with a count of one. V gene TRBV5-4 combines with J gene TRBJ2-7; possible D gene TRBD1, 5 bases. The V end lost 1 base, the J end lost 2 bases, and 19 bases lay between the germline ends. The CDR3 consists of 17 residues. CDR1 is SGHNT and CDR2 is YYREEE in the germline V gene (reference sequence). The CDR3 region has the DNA TGTGCCAGCAGCTTGCTTGAGGTCGGAACAGGTACCTACGAGCAGTACTTC. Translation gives CASSLLEVGTGTYEQYF.

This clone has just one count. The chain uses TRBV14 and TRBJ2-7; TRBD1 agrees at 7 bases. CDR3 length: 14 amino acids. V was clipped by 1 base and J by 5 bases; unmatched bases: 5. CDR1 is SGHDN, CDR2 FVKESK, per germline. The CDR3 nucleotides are TGTGCCAGCAGCCAAGGGTGGGACAGTCACGAGCAGTACTTC. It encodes CASSQGWDSHEQYF.

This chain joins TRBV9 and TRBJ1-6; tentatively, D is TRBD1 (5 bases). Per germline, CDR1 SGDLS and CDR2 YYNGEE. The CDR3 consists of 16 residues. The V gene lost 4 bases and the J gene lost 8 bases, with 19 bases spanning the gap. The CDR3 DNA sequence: TGTGCCAGCAGCTATAACCCCGGGACGGAATATTCACCCCTCCACTTT. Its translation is CASSYNPGTEYSPLHF.